This T cell receptor (beta chain) appears in the sequencing data of a study of blood T cell repertoires in COVID-19. Study at large: COVID-19 samples, acute and convalescent, were from the United States, Italy and Spain. PBMCs, B-cell-depleted T cells, or T cells provided the cDNA or gDNA that made up the material.

Germline CDR1 SQVTM, CDR2 ANQGSEA. The CDR3 runs to 12 residues. V was cut by 6 bases and J by 5 bases, with 10 bases left in between. Source study methods: Nucleated cell counts were estimated from reference gene primer amplification. Profiled with immunoSEQ multiplex PCR; TCRdb holds only in-frame clones, not every one. V, J and clone size reflect that table, while D and trimming were determined from the DNA. The sample carries roughly 140,000 clones, 75% to 90% recorded once. Sequencing was carried out using peripheral blood. This receptor was identified in a woman aged 55-70 years with active COVID-19. The rearrangement links TRBV29-1 to TRBJ2-2; D is ambiguous. This chain's CDR3 is CSVLTRTGELFF. The CDR3, as DNA: TGCAGCGTACTAACACGGACCGGGGAGCTGTTTTTT.